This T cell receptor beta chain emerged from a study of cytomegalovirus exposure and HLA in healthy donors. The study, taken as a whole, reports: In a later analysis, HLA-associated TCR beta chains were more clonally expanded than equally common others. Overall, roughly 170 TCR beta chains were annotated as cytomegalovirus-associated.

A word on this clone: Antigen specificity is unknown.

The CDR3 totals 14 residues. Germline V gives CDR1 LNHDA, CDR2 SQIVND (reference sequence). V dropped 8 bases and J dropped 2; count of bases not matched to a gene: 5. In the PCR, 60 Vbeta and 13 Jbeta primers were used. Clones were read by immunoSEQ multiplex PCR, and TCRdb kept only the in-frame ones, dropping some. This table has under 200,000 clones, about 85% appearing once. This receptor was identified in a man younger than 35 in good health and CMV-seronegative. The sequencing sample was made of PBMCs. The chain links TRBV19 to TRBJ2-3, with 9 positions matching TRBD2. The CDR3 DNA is TGTGCCAGTTCTAGCGGGACCGTCACAGATACGCAGTATTTT. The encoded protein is CASSSGTVTDTQYF.